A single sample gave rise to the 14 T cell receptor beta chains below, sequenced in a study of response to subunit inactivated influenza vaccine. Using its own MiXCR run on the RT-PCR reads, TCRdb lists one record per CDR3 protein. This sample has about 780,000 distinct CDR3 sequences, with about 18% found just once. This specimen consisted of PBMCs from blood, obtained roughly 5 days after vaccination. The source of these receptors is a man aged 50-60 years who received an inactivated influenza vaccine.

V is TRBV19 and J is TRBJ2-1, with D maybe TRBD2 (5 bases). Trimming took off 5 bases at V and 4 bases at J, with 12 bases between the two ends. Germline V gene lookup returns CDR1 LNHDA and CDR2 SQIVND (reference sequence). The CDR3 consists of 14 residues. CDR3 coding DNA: TGTGCCAGTAGTTTGAATAGCGCGTACAATGAGCAGTTCTTC. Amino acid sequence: CASSLNSAYNEQFF.

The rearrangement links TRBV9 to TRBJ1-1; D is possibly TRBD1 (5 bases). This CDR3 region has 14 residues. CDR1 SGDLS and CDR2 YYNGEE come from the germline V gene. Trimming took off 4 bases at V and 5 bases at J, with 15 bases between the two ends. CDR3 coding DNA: TGTGCCAGCAGCCCCGGGGGGAGGGCAACTGAAGCTTTCTTT. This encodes CASSPGGRATEAFF.

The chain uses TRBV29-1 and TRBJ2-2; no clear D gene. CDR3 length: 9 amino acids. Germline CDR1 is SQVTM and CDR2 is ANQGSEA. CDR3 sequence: CITTGELFF. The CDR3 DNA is TGCATCACCACCGGGGAGCTGTTTTTT.

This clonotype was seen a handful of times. CDR3 nucleotides: TGTGCCACCAGAGGTTCGGGATCTCAAGGGCAGTTCTTC. The encoded protein is CATRGSGSQGQFF. This chain links TRBV15 with TRBJ2-1; TRBD2 might be the D (5 bases). Germline values: CDR1 LNHNV, CDR2 YYDKDF (reference sequence). The germline V and J ends were trimmed by 6 bases and 12 bases, with 18 bases remaining between them. The CDR3 consists of 13 residues. Filled out from reference TRBV15 and TRBJ2-1, the complete variable domain reads DAMVIQNPRYQVTQFGKPVTLSCSQTLNHNVMYWYQQKSSQAPKLLFHYYDKDFNNEADTPDNFQSRRPNTSFCFLDIRSPGLGDTAMYLCATRGSGSQGQFFGPGTRLTVL.

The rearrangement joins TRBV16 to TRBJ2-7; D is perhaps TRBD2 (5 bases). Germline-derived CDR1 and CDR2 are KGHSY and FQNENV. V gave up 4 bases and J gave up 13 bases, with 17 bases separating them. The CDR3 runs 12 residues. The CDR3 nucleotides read TGTGCCAGCAGCCCACGCATGGGGAGCGGATACTTC. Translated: CASSPRMGSGYF.

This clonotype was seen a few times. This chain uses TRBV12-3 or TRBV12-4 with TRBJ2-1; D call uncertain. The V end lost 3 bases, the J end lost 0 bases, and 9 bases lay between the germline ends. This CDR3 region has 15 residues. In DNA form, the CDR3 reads TGTGCCAGCAGTTTCTACGGTCGCTCCTACAATGAGCAGTTCTTC. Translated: CASSFYGRSYNEQFF.

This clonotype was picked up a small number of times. The CDR3 spells CASSQDWHSSTDTQYF. The CDR3 bases are TGCGCCAGCAGCCAAGATTGGCATTCCTCCACAGATACGCAGTATTTT. The chain employs TRBV4-1 and TRBJ2-3; D remains ambiguous. The germline gives CDR1 MGHRA, CDR2 YSYEKL. V gave up 0 bases and J gave up 2 bases, with 12 bases separating them. The length of the CDR3 is 16 residues.

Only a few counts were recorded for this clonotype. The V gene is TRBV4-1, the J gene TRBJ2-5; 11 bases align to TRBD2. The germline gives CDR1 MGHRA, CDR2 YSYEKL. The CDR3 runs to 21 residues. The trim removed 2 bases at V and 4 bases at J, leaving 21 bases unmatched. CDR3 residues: CASSQQLLRTSGGHKRETQYF. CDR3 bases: TGCGCCAGCAGCCAACAACTCCTTCGAACTAGCGGGGGCCATAAGAGAGAGACCCAGTACTTC.

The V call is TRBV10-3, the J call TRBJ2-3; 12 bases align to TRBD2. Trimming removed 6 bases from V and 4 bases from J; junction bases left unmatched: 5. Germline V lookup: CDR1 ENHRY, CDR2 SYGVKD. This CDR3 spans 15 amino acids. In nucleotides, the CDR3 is TGTGCCATCAGCCGACTAGCGGGAGTAGCAGATACGCAGTATTTT. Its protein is CAISRLAGVADTQYF.

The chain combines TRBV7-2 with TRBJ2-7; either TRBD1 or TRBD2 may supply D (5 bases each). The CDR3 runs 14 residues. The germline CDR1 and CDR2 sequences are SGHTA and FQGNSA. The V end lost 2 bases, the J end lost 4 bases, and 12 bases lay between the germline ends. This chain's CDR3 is CASSLSGTNYEQYF. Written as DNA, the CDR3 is TGTGCCAGCAGCTTAAGTGGGACGAATTACGAGCAGTACTTC.

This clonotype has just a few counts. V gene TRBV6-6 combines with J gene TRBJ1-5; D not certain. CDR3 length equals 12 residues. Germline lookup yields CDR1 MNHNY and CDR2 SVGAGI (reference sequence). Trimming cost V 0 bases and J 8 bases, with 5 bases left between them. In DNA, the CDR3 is TGTGCCAGCAGTTACTCGTTAGAGCCCCAGCATTTT. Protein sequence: CASSYSLEPQHF.

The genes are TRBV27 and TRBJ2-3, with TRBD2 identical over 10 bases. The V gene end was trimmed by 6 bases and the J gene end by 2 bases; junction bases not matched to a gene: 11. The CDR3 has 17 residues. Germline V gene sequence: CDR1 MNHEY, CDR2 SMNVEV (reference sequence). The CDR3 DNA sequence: TGTGCCAGCAGCTACGGGAGACTAGCGGGTAACACAGATACGCAGTATTTT. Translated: CASSYGRLAGNTDTQYF.

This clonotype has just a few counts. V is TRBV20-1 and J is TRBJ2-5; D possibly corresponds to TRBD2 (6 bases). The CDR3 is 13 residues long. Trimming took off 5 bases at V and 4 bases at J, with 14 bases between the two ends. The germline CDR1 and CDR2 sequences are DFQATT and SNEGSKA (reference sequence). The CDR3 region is CSAPHVGGETQYF. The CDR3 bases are TGCAGTGCTCCCCATGTGGGGGGAGAGACCCAGTACTTC.

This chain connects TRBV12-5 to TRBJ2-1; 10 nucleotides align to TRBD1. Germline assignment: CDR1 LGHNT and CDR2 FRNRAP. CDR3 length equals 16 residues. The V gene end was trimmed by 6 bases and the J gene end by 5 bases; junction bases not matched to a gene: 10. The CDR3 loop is CASGEGQGKNNNEQFF. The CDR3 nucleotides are TGTGCTAGTGGGGAGGGACAGGGGAAGAATAACAATGAGCAGTTCTTC.